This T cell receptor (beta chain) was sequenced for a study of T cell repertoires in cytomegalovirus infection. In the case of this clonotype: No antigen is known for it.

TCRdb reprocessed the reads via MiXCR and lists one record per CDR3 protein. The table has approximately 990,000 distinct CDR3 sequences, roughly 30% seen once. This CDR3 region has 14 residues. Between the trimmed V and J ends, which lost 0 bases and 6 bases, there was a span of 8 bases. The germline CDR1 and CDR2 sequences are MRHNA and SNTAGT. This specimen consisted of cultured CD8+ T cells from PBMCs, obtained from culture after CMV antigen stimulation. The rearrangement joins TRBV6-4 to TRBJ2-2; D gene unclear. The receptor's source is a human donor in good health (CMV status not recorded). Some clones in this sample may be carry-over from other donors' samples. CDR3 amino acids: CASSDSREAGELFF. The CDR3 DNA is TGTGCCAGCAGTGACTCTCGAGAGGCCGGGGAGCTGTTTTTT.